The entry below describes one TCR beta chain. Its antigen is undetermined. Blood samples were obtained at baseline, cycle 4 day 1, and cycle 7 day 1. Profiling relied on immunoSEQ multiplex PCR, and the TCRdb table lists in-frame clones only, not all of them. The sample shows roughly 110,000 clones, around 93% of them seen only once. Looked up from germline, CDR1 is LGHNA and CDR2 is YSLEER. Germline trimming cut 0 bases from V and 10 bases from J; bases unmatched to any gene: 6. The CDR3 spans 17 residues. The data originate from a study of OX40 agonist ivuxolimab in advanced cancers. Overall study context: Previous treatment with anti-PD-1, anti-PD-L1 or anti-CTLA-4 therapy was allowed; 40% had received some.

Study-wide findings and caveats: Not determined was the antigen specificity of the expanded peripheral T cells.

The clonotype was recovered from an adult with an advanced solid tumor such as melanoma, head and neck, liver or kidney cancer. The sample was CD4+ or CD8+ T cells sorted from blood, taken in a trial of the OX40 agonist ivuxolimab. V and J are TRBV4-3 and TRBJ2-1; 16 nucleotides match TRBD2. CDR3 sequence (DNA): TGCGCCAGCAGCCAAGAGCCGGGACTAGCGGGAGGGATAGAGCAGTTCTTC. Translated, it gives CASSQEPGLAGGIEQFF.